The rows below give T cell receptor beta chains drawn from one sample of a study of beta chain features in type 1 diabetes. This table comes from immunoSEQ multiplex PCR, and its TCRdb copy is limited to in-frame clones, with some not included. The table shows 680,000 or so clones, with 10% to 15% occurring only once. The sequencing sample was made of naive CD4+ T cells from blood. The receptor set was obtained from a man aged 18-30 years with type 1 diabetes. Both conserved end residues are part of each CDR3. D genes are given only for firm matches. Clone size is shown for a subset of rows, as once, few, many or a class of expanded clone.

J gene: TRBJ1-2; clone size: few; V gene: TRBV29-1; D gene: .; CDR3 DNA: TGCAGCGTTGAAGATCAGTCACGAGGGGGTGGCTACACCTTC; CDR3 protein: CSVEDQSRGGGYTF
J gene: TRBJ2-3; clone size: .; V gene: TRBV5-1; D gene: TRBD1; CDR3 DNA: TGCGCCAGCAGCCTAGGACAGGGGCCAGATACGCAGTATTTT; CDR3 protein: CASSLGQGPDTQYF
J gene: TRBJ2-5; clone size: .; V gene: TRBV7-9; D gene: .; CDR3 DNA: TGTGCCACCGGTCTGCGGCAAGAGACCCAGTACTTC; CDR3 protein: CATGLRQETQYF
J gene: TRBJ1-2; clone size: .; V gene: TRBV7-9; D gene: .; CDR3 DNA: TGTGCCAGCAGCTTAGCTTACGACTATGGCTACACCTTC; CDR3 protein: CASSLAYDYGYTF
J gene: TRBJ1-2; clone size: few; V gene: TRBV7-9; D gene: .; CDR3 DNA: TGTGCCAGCAGCCCCGAATGGGTTTGGGGCTACACCTTC; CDR3 protein: CASSPEWVWGYTF
J gene: TRBJ1-3; clone size: .; V gene: TRBV28; D gene: .; CDR3 DNA: TGTGCCAGCAGGCTACAGGCTTCCACCATATATTTT; CDR3 protein: CASRLQASTIYF
J gene: TRBJ1-1; clone size: few; V gene: TRBV2; D gene: TRBD1; CDR3 DNA: TGTGCCAACAAGACAGGGGTTGCTGAAGCTTTCTTT; CDR3 protein: CANKTGVAEAFF
J gene: TRBJ2-7; clone size: few; V gene: TRBV28; D gene: .; CDR3 DNA: TGTGCCAGTCTCTCTAGGGGCTACGAGCAGTACTTC; CDR3 protein: CASLSRGYEQYF
J gene: TRBJ1-1; clone size: .; V gene: TRBV18; D gene: .; CDR3 DNA: TGTGCCAGCTCACCTCCCGCAGGAGGGAACACTGAAGCTTTCTTT; CDR3 protein: CASSPPAGGNTEAFF
J gene: TRBJ2-5; clone size: .; V gene: TRBV7-8; D gene: .; CDR3 DNA: TGTGCCAGCAGCCCCACCGGACTCGGAGAGACCCAGTACTTC; CDR3 protein: CASSPTGLGETQYF